The subject of this entry is one TCR beta chain. Its antigen remains unknown. The data were taken from a study of T cell responses to AZD1222 COVID-19 vaccine. Some clones are missing from TCRdb's copy, which holds only in-frame ones; the method was immunoSEQ multiplex PCR. The sample lists tens of thousands of clones; under 90% were seen once. This CDR3 is 17 amino acids long. In germline, CDR1 is SGHDT, CDR2 YYEEEE. Trimming stripped 7 bases from V and 1 base from J, with 18 bases between. Study-level results: Without day 14 samples, only post-peak T cell repertoires were studied. Regions 160-218 and 743-854 dominated among vaccine-associated CD4 TCRs spanning spike.

This clonotype originated in an adult in good health. The sequencing used peripheral blood, collected on day 0 of MenACWY control vaccination. The rearrangement uses TRBV5-6 and TRBJ1-6, with a weak D call TRBD1 (6 bases). In nucleotides, the CDR3 is TGTGCCAGCTCCTTCGATTTGGGGGCTTCCTATAATTCACCCCTCCACTTT. Protein sequence: CASSFDLGASYNSPLHF.